The rows below give T cell receptor beta chains drawn from one sample of a study of cytomegalovirus exposure and HLA in healthy donors. The assay was immunoSEQ multiplex PCR, and TCRdb's table has in-frame clones only and misses some. The sample shows 150,000 to 200,000 clones, roughly 84% of them seen only once. Sequencing was performed on PBMCs. These receptors originate from a boy under 10 years old in good health and CMV-seronegative. The CDR3 runs from the conserved cysteine through the conserved F or W. A D gene is named only where the DNA matches it firmly. Expanded clones are given a class, and other clones once, few, many or no size at all.

clone size | J gene | V gene | D gene | CDR3 DNA | CDR3 protein
NA | TRBJ1-2 | TRBV5-8 | TRBD1 | TGTGCCAGCAGCCGAAAAGGGACAGGGTTTTCCTATGGCTACACCTTC | CASSRKGTGFSYGYTF
once | TRBJ2-5 | TRBV30 | TRBD2 | TGTGCCTCGACTGCGGGACTAGCGGTCTCTGGGGCCCAGTACTTC | CASTAGLAVSGAQYF
once | TRBJ2-2 | TRBV9 | TRBD1 | TGTGCCAGCAGCGCGGGACAGGGGACCGGGGAGCTGTTTTTT | CASSAGQGTGELFF
once | TRBJ2-1 | TRBV29-1 | TRBD2 | TGCAGCGTTAGGGGCACTAGCGGGAGAGGCGAGCAGTTCTTC | CSVRGTSGRGEQFF
NA | TRBJ1-1 | TRBV6-6 | TRBD1 | TGTGCCAGCAGTTCCCCGGACAGGGCGAACACTGAAGCTTTCTTT | CASSSPDRANTEAFF
NA | TRBJ2-1 | TRBV15 | TRBD2 | TGTGCCACCAGCAGAGAACTAGCGGGGGGGTATGAGCAGTTCTTC | CATSRELAGGYEQFF
once | TRBJ2-7 | TRBV7-2 | TRBD2 | TGTGCCAGTGCGACTAGCGGGAGTTTCGAGCAGTACTTC | CASATSGSFEQYF
NA | TRBJ2-7 | TRBV12-5 | TRBD2 | TGTGCTAGTGGTTTGGTACGGGGGGGAGACTACGAGCAGTACTTC | CASGLVRGGDYEQYF
NA | TRBJ2-2 | TRBV5-1 | TRBD1 | TGCGCCAGCAGCTTAGGGACAGCCGGGACCGGGGAGCTGTTTTTT | CASSLGTAGTGELFF
NA | TRBJ1-1 | TRBV2 | NA | TGTGCCAGCAGGAAGGACAGGAACACTGAAGCTTTCTTT | CASRKDRNTEAFF
NA | TRBJ1-3 | TRBV25-1 | TRBD1 | TGTGCCAGCAGAGACAGGGGGCTCGGAAACACCATATATTTT | CASRDRGLGNTIYF
NA | TRBJ1-1 | TRBV6-1 | NA | TGTGCCAGCAGTGAAAGCGACGGAGGGTTGAACACTGAAGCTTTCTTT | CASSESDGGLNTEAFF
NA | TRBJ2-3 | TRBV19 | NA | TGTGCCAGTAATGAAGCGGGTAGCACAGATACGCAGTATTTT | CASNEAGSTDTQYF
NA | TRBJ2-5 | TRBV7-2 | NA | TGTGCCAGCAGCTTCAAAGAGACCCAGTACTTC | CASSFKETQYF
NA | TRBJ1-2 | TRBV29-1 | NA | TGCAGCGTTGAAGATCCACAGGGAGATGGCTACACCTTC | CSVEDPQGDGYTF
NA | TRBJ1-2 | TRBV6-1 | NA | TGTGCCAGCAGTGTCGCGGGGGACTATGGCTACACCTTC | CASSVAGDYGYTF
once | TRBJ1-2 | TRBV4-1 | NA | TGCGCCAGCAGCCACCAAGTTGGGGACACCTATGGCTACACCTTC | CASSHQVGDTYGYTF
NA | TRBJ1-1 | TRBV19 | NA | TGTGCCAGTAGTATAGAAGATAACAGGGACACTGAAGCTTTCTTT | CASSIEDNRDTEAFF
once | TRBJ1-2 | TRBV7-2 | NA | TGTGCCAGCAGCCCGGACAGAGCGGATGGCTACACCTTC | CASSPDRADGYTF
NA | TRBJ1-2 | TRBV2 | TRBD1 | TGTGCCAGCAGTGACCAGGGGGCAATGGGAGGTGATAACTATGGCTACACCTTC | CASSDQGAMGGDNYGYTF
few | TRBJ1-2 | TRBV7-2 | NA | TGTGCCAGCAGCTTAGGTCGGGGAATGAGTGGCTACACCTTC | CASSLGRGMSGYTF
NA | TRBJ2-3 | TRBV7-6 | TRBD2 | TGTGCCAGCAGCTTAGCGCAACTAGCGGGGGGGCAAGATACGCAGTATTTT | CASSLAQLAGGQDTQYF
NA | TRBJ1-2 | TRBV5-4 | NA | TGTGCCAGCAGCACGCGGACAGAATTTAACTATGGCTACACCTTC | CASSTRTEFNYGYTF
NA | TRBJ1-4 | TRBV7-9 | NA | TGTGCCAGCACCCACCTAGGGGAGGGACGGGCTGAAAAACTGTTTTTT | CASTHLGEGRAEKLFF
NA | TRBJ2-1 | TRBV5-1 | TRBD2 | TGCGCCAGCAGCCCGGGACTAGCGGGGAAGAATGAGCAGTTCTTC | CASSPGLAGKNEQFF
NA | TRBJ2-5 | TRBV5-1 | TRBD2 | TGCGCCAGCAGCTGGTTGGGACTAGCGGTACAAGAGACCCAGTACTTC | CASSWLGLAVQETQYF
NA | TRBJ1-5 | TRBV7-2 | NA | TGTGCCAGCAGCGATTCGGGAAGACCCCAGCATTTT | CASSDSGRPQHF
NA | TRBJ2-3 | TRBV15 | NA | TGTGCCACCAGCAGAGATAAGCCCCCAGATACGCAGTATTTT | CATSRDKPPDTQYF
once | TRBJ2-7 | TRBV11-2 | NA | TGTGCCAGCAGTCAACCCTGGGGGCCCCACTGGGCCTCCTACGAGCAGTACTTC | CASSQPWGPHWASYEQYF
NA | TRBJ1-6 | TRBV25-1 | TRBD1 | TGTGCCAGCAGTGTTACAGGGGGAGCCTATAATTCACCCCTCCACTTT | CASSVTGGAYNSPLHF
NA | TRBJ2-5 | TRBV6-5 | TRBD2 | TGTGCCAGCTCTAGCGGAGCCCCACAAGAGACCCAGTACTTC | CASSSGAPQETQYF
NA | TRBJ2-7 | TRBV6-5 | NA | TGTGCCAGCAGAAGGGACTCCCTAAGCTCCTACGAGCAGTACTTC | CASRRDSLSSYEQYF
NA | TRBJ1-1 | TRBV19 | NA | TGTGCCAGTAGGAATCAGGGGAACACTGAAGCTTTCTTT | CASRNQGNTEAFF
few | TRBJ1-6 | TRBV6-5 | TRBD1 | TGTGCCAGCAGTTACTCGAAACAGGGGAATGGGTCACCCCTCCACTTT | CASSYSKQGNGSPLHF
NA | TRBJ1-1 | TRBV27 | NA | TGTGCCAGCAGTTTATCGAACGGGTTTCTCACTGAAGCTTTCTTT | CASSLSNGFLTEAFF
NA | TRBJ1-1 | TRBV6-5 | NA | TGTGCCAGCAGTTACGTTCTCCGGGCTGAAGCTTTCTTT | CASSYVLRAEAFF
NA | TRBJ2-7 | TRBV21-1 | NA | TGTGCCAGCAGCAAACGAGGGAGCCGCTACGAGCAGTACTTC | CASSKRGSRYEQYF
NA | TRBJ2-5 | TRBV4-2 | TRBD2 | TGTGCCAGCAGCCAAGGGGGGACTACGGAGACCCAGTACTTC | CASSQGGTTETQYF
NA | TRBJ2-1 | TRBV5-1 | TRBD2 | TGCGCCAGCAGCCCGGAAAGCGGGAGTTCCTACAATGAGCAGTTCTTC | CASSPESGSSYNEQFF
NA | TRBJ1-1 | TRBV7-9 | NA | TGTGCCAGCAGCTTCCCACAGGCGCCGAACACTGAAGCTTTCTTT | CASSFPQAPNTEAFF
NA | TRBJ2-7 | TRBV4-3 | TRBD2 | TGCGCCAGCAGCCAAGGACGTCAGCGGGGGAGGGAGCAGTACTTC | CASSQGRQRGREQYF
NA | TRBJ2-1 | TRBV2 | NA | TGTGCCAGCCCTAAGGGGGGGTATGAGCAGTTCTTC | CASPKGGYEQFF
NA | TRBJ2-5 | TRBV5-1 | TRBD1 | TGCGCCAGCAGCTTGAGAGGGGGCCAACAAGAGACCCAGTACTTC | CASSLRGGQQETQYF
NA | TRBJ1-3 | TRBV7-9 | NA | TGTGCCAGCAGCCCCCTTCAGGGGAAGGCTGGAAACACCATATATTTT | CASSPLQGKAGNTIYF
few | TRBJ2-6 | TRBV29-1 | NA | TGCAGCGTGTTTAACAGAGTCTTCTGGGCCAACGTCCTGACTTTC | CSVFNRVFWANVLTF
NA | TRBJ1-2 | TRBV29-1 | TRBD1 | TGCAGCGGGACAGGGGGCGCCGCCTATGGCTACACCTTC | CSGTGGAAYGYTF
few | TRBJ2-1 | TRBV5-8 | NA | TGTGCCAGCAGCTTGGCGCGGTCATACAATGAGCAGTTCTTC | CASSLARSYNEQFF
NA | TRBJ1-4 | TRBV5-6 | TRBD1 | TGTGCCAGCAGCTCTACTGACAGGGGTAATGAAAAACTGTTTTTT | CASSSTDRGNEKLFF